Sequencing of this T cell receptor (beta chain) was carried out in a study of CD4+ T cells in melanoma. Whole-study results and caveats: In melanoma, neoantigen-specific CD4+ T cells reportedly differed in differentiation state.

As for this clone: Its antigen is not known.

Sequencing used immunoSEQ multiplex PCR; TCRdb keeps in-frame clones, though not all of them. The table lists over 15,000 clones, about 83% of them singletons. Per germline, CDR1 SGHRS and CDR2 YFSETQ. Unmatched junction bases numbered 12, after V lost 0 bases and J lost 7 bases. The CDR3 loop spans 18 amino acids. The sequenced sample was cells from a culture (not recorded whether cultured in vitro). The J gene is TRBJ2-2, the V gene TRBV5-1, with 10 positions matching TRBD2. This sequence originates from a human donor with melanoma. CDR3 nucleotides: TGCGCCAGCAGCTTGGGCCCACCGGGACTAGCGTTAGACGGGGAGCTGTTTTTT. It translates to CASSLGPPGLALDGELFF.